Described below is a single T cell receptor beta chain sequence and its context. Its specificity is unknown. It was with a sample-barcoded 5' primer and a J-beta primer mix that a second PCR of about 7 to 12 cycles was run. All samples gave at least 2.5 million CDR3-containing paired-end reads. One entry per CDR3 protein results from TCRdb running MiXCR on the 5' RACE reads. The sample has 1.5 million or so distinct CDR3 sequences; approximately 42% are singletons. Collection of approximately 9.3 milliliters of peripheral blood was performed for each donor. The data belong to a study of blood T cells in healthy people across ages. At the level of the study: Per two T cells, template switching captured roughly one barcoded beta molecule.

General study results and limits: Considered underestimates were the diversity estimates obtained from one million T cells.

This CDR3 comprises 15 residues. Trimming removed 4 bases from V and 0 bases from J, with 10 bases in between. Germline lookup yields CDR1 SGHRS and CDR2 YFSETQ. The chain employs TRBV5-1 and TRBJ2-2; D remains ambiguous. The sequence was collected from a woman younger than 30 in good health. Sequencing input: blood. DNA of the CDR3: TGCGCCAGCAGCGGATTCGGGTCGAACACCGGGGAGCTGTTTTTT. This codes for CASSGFGSNTGELFF.